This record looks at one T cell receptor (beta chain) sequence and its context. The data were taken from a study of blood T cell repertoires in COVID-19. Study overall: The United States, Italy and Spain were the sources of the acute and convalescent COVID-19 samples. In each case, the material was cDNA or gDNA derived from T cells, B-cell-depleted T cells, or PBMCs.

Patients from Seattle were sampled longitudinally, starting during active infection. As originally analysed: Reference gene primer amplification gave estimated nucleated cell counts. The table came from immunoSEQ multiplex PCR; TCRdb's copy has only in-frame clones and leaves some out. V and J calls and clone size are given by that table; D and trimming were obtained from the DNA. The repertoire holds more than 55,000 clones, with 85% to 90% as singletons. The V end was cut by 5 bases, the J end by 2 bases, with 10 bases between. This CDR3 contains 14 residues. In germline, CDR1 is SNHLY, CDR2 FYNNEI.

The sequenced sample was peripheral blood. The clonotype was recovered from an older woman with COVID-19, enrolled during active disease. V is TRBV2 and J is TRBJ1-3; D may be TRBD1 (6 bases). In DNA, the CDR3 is TGTGCCAGCAGTTCAGGGGCAACTGGAAACACCATATATTTT. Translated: CASSSGATGNTIYF.